These 9 T cell receptor beta chains came from one sample sequenced in a study of type 1 regulatory T cells. Study results and caveats: Compared with non-Tr1 cells, Tr1 cells showed a narrower TCR repertoire.

No antigen is known for these receptors. MiXCR was run by TCRdb on the reads, yielding one entry per CDR3 protein. The sample holds roughly 71,000 distinct CDR3 sequences, less than 25% seen once. Material for sequencing was cultured type 1 regulatory T (Tr1) cells, either the whole culture or a sorted fraction (not recorded which). Receptor source: a human donor in good health.

The genes are TRBV5-1 and TRBJ2-3; D is unclear. V was cut by 4 bases and J by 3 bases, with 12 bases left in between. The CDR3 loop spans 14 amino acids. Germline assignment: CDR1 SGHRS and CDR2 YFSETQ. CDR3 bases: TGCGCCAGCAGCCCGGGCCTCCAGACAGATACGCAGTATTTT. Residues: CASSPGLQTDTQYF.

The gene calls are TRBV5-1 and TRBJ1-6, with 7 bases fitting TRBD1. Trimming cost V 6 bases and J 11 bases; bases outside gene matches: 8. The germline gives CDR1 SGHRS, CDR2 YFSETQ. This CDR3 has 13 residues. CDR3 amino acids: CASKTGERTPLHF. The CDR3 DNA sequence: TGCGCCAGCAAAACAGGGGAGAGGACACCCCTCCACTTT.

This clonotype occurred a few times. The V gene is TRBV5-1, the J gene TRBJ1-2; possibly TRBD1 for D (5 bases). The germline gives CDR1 SGHRS, CDR2 YFSETQ. The ends were cut back, 2 bases at V and 8 bases at J, with 16 bases in the middle. The CDR3 contains 14 residues. CDR3 residues: CASSFDGGISGYTF. CDR3 nucleotides: TGCGCCAGCAGCTTTGACGGGGGTATATCAGGCTACACCTTC. Drawing the rest from reference TRBV5-1 and TRBJ1-2, the complete variable domain is KAGVTQTPRYLIKTRGQQVTLSCSPISGHRSVSWYQQTPGQGLQFLFEYFSETQRNKGNFPGRFSGRQFSNSRSEMNVSTLELGDSALYLCASSFDGGISGYTFGSGTRLTVV.

This clonotype has a handful of counts. The V gene is TRBV28, the J gene TRBJ1-6; D is unclear. The CDR3 consists of 14 residues. CDR1 MDHEN and CDR2 SYDVKM come from the germline V gene. V lost 1 base and J 3 bases, leaving 4 bases between the germline ends. CDR3 DNA sequence: TGTGCCAGCAGTTTATCAGGCTATAATTCACCCCTCCACTTT. It specifies CASSLSGYNSPLHF.

This clonotype was recorded only once. The chain links TRBV18 to TRBJ2-7, with 11 bases that match TRBD2. V was clipped by 1 base and J by 6 bases; unmatched bases: 8. The germline V gene encodes CDR1 KGHSH and CDR2 LQKENI. The CDR3 contains 16 residues. The CDR3 DNA is TGTGCCAGCTCACCACAAGTTGGGCTAGCGGGAGGCGAGCAGTACTTC. It is translated as CASSPQVGLAGGEQYF.

The rearrangement uses TRBV6-5 and TRBJ2-1; 14 bases fit TRBD2. The CDR3 sequence is 15 residues long. J lost 9 bases, V lost 6 bases, and 7 bases had no gene match. From germline, CDR1 is MNHEY and CDR2 SVGAGI. In DNA form, the CDR3 reads TGTGCCAGCAGCCGGACTAGCGGGAGGTTGGTTGAGCAGTTCTTC. Encoded protein: CASSRTSGRLVEQFF.

The chain has TRBV5-1 and TRBJ1-2, with 12 bases matching TRBD1. CDR3 length: 13 amino acids. V shed 7 bases, J shed 7 bases, and the junction held 5 bases outside the gene matches. Germline-derived CDR1 and CDR2 are SGHRS and YFSETQ. CDR3 sequence: CASDPGQGAGYTF. Written as DNA, the CDR3 is TGCGCCAGCGATCCGGGACAGGGGGCTGGCTACACCTTC.

This clonotype was seen more than once but under ten times. The rearrangement links TRBV9 to TRBJ2-1; D is unclear. This CDR3 is 14 amino acids long. Deletions cut 2 bases from V and 6 bases from J, with 12 bases between. In germline, CDR1 is SGDLS, CDR2 YYNGEE. The CDR3 loop is CASSVLPEPNEQFF. CDR3 coding DNA: TGTGCCAGCAGCGTTCTACCAGAACCCAATGAGCAGTTCTTC.

This sequence joins TRBV7-2 and TRBJ2-5, with D hard to call. This CDR3 spans 10 amino acids. V lost 8 bases and J lost 3, with 4 bases in between. Germline lookup yields CDR1 SGHTA and CDR2 FQGNSA. The CDR3, as DNA: TGTGCCAGCGGTAAAGAGACCCAGTACTTC. Residues: CASGKETQYF.